This TCR beta chain was documented in a study of T-cell memory formation after mild COVID-19. Study-wide findings and caveats: Clones shrinking between day 15 and 85 showed a balanced CD4/CD8 split, and those that grew later tilted toward CD4+.

TCRdb fed the 5' RACE reads into MiXCR, producing one record per CDR3 protein. There are under 250,000 distinct CDR3 sequences in the sample; around 8.8% occur only once, and approximately 3.3% lies in the top ten. In this sample, this clonotype turned up many times. No antigen is known for it. Per germline, CDR1 SGHRS and CDR2 YFSETQ. The CDR3 is 14 residues long. The V end lost 5 bases, the J end lost 4 bases, and 14 bases lay between the germline ends. What was sequenced was PBMCs or a T cell subset sorted from them (not recorded which). The receptor was derived from a man aged 18 to 29 who had mild COVID-19 (a few samples of this study predate the infection). Cell type and time point are not known. The chain couples TRBV5-1 to TRBJ2-3; D remains unclear. The CDR3 is CASRPEPEPDTQYF. The CDR3 nucleotides read TGCGCCAGCAGGCCCGAACCCGAGCCAGATACGCAGTATTTT.